The source of this T cell receptor beta chain is a study of early T cells in non-severe SARS-CoV-2 infection. Study at large: RNA in bulk from unsorted whole blood was sequenced, and chains were unpaired. Study results and limitations: There was a bias toward anti-spike CD8 responses in VDJdb matching, which missed private and CD4 specificities.

Researchers tagged individual cDNA molecules with unique molecular identifiers. TCRdb reprocessed the 5' RACE reads with MiXCR, giving one entry per CDR3 protein. The sample has roughly 50,000 distinct CDR3 sequences; approximately 9.8% are singletons. A note on this clonotype: Its antigen is undetermined.

Trimming removed 7 bases at V and 1 base at J, with 14 bases between. Germline V gives CDR1 MNHEY, CDR2 SMNVEV (reference sequence). The CDR3 has 14 residues. The sequence derives from an adult who was a healthcare worker with PCR-confirmed SARS-CoV-2 infection or an uninfected control (not recorded which). Sequencing was carried out using whole blood. This sequence joins TRBV27 and TRBJ2-7; a possible D gene is TRBD1 (5 bases). CDR3 residues: CASTPAGRSYEQYF. Written as DNA, the CDR3 is TGTGCCAGCACCCCCGCAGGGCGATCCTACGAGCAGTACTTC.